The rows below give T cell receptor beta chains drawn from one sample of a study of cytomegalovirus exposure and HLA in healthy donors. The table came from immunoSEQ multiplex PCR; TCRdb's copy has only in-frame clones and leaves some out. The data hold about 160,000 clones, with 65% to 85% observed a single time. The specimen sequenced was PBMCs. The source of these receptors is a man aged 60 to 69 in good health and CMV-seronegative. CDR3s include the opening cysteine and the closing phenylalanine or tryptophan. A D gene is named only where the DNA matches it firmly. Clone size is shown for a subset of rows, as once, few, many or a class of expanded clone.

clone_size,j_call,v_call,d_call,cdr3_nt,cdr3_aa
.,TRBJ2-7,TRBV6-5,TRBD2,TGTGCCAGCAGTCCCGGGGGGGCCTACTACGAGCAGTACTTC,CASSPGGAYYEQYF
.,TRBJ1-3,TRBV27,TRBD1,TGTGCCAGCAGTTTAGACAGGGGGACTGGAAACACCATATATTTT,CASSLDRGTGNTIYF
.,TRBJ2-5,TRBV7-6,TRBD2,TGTGCCAGCAGTCCCATATCGGGAGGAGAGACCCAGTACTTC,CASSPISGGETQYF
.,TRBJ1-2,TRBV19,.,TGTGCCAGCGAGACAGGACCTAACTATGGCTACACCTTC,CASETGPNYGYTF
.,TRBJ2-7,TRBV12-5,.,TGTGCTAGTGGTTCCCGCGGTTCCTACGAGCAGTACTTC,CASGSRGSYEQYF
.,TRBJ2-3,TRBV7-3,TRBD2,TGTGCCAGCAGCTTAATCCCTACCAGCGGGGGGAGCACAGATACGCAGTATTTT,CASSLIPTSGGSTDTQYF
.,TRBJ1-2,TRBV29-1,.,TGCAGCGTCAAAAAGGAGGGCGCCTATGGCTACACCTTC,CSVKKEGAYGYTF
.,TRBJ2-2,TRBV30,.,TGTGCCTGGAGCGTAGGGCAGGGTGAAGGCGGGGAGCTGTTTTTT,CAWSVGQGEGGELFF
once,TRBJ1-2,TRBV5-8,.,TGTGCCAGCAGCCCCCGGGGTTCTAACTATGGCTACACCTTC,CASSPRGSNYGYTF
.,TRBJ2-3,TRBV5-1,.,TGCGCCAGCAGGCTCGGGGTTCTCCAAACAGATACGCAGTATTTT,CASRLGVLQTDTQYF
.,TRBJ2-1,TRBV10-1,.,TGCGCCAGCAGTGGCGTCAGGGGACCGTACAATGAGCAGTTCTTC,CASSGVRGPYNEQFF
.,TRBJ2-3,TRBV10-3,TRBD1,TGTGCCATCAGTGTCTCGACAGGGGCGGGAGATACGCAGTATTTT,CAISVSTGAGDTQYF
.,TRBJ2-7,TRBV5-1,.,TGCGCCAGCAGCCTGAGCGTGAGCAGATCGGTCTACGAGCAGTACTTC,CASSLSVSRSVYEQYF